The rows below give T cell receptor beta chains drawn from one sample of a study of long-term antiretroviral therapy in people with HIV. The protocol was immunoSEQ multiplex PCR, while the TCRdb copy is restricted to in-frame clones and leaves out a portion. The table has about 16,000 clones, 78% seen once. Specimen: unsorted PBMCs, collected 3.2 to 3.4 years after starting antiretroviral therapy. These receptors were collected from a woman in her thirties or forties with HIV. The CDR3 runs from the conserved cysteine through the conserved F or W. The D gene is left open where the match is weak.

d_gene: -; v_gene: TRBV30; CDR3aa: CAWSAQLNQPQHF
d_gene: -; v_gene: TRBV7-2; CDR3aa: CASSPFSNTGELFF
d_gene: -; v_gene: TRBV6-1; CDR3aa: CASRAGSVQPQHF
d_gene: TRBD1; v_gene: TRBV4-3; CDR3aa: CASSQDLGTGGSLFSGNTIYF
d_gene: -; v_gene: TRBV30; CDR3aa: CAWSVLLNTEAFF
d_gene: TRBD2; v_gene: TRBV6-5; CDR3aa: CASSLTGTSGYEQYF
d_gene: -; v_gene: TRBV5-6; CDR3aa: CASSQTGGETQYF
d_gene: -; v_gene: TRBV27; CDR3aa: CASKRPGGKLFF
d_gene: -; v_gene: TRBV5-1; CDR3aa: CASSLRVAKDEQFF
d_gene: -; v_gene: TRBV25-1; CDR3aa: CASSESGRTEAFF
d_gene: TRBD1; v_gene: TRBV7-8; CDR3aa: CASSLVPGTGVNEQFF
d_gene: -; v_gene: TRBV6-5; CDR3aa: CASTNGGLDYGYTF
d_gene: TRBD1; v_gene: TRBV2; CDR3aa: CASSEERTGTGSYEQYF
d_gene: TRBD1; v_gene: TRBV18; CDR3aa: CASSPQDRGNTIYF
d_gene: -; v_gene: TRBV6-5; CDR3aa: CASSYWDGNTDTQYF
d_gene: TRBD2; v_gene: TRBV10-3; CDR3aa: CAISVRGGTYNEQFF
d_gene: -; v_gene: TRBV6-5; CDR3aa: CASEPGPNSYEQYF
d_gene: -; v_gene: TRBV7-2; CDR3aa: CASSLNWGLITDTQYF
d_gene: TRBD1; v_gene: TRBV7-9; CDR3aa: CASSLAGTGGFTDTQYF
d_gene: -; v_gene: TRBV6-5; CDR3aa: CASSHRENLYNEQFF
d_gene: TRBD1; v_gene: TRBV18; CDR3aa: CASSPQGQVSGGYTF
d_gene: -; v_gene: TRBV6-5; CDR3aa: CASSLGETQYF
d_gene: -; v_gene: TRBV5-1; CDR3aa: CASSLGGPTSYEQYF
d_gene: TRBD1; v_gene: TRBV30; CDR3aa: CAWTGTGYSYEQYF
d_gene: TRBD1; v_gene: TRBV5-4; CDR3aa: CASSLTGDRGPEAFF
d_gene: -; v_gene: TRBV6-5; CDR3aa: CASSYSGGRGTEAFF
d_gene: TRBD1; v_gene: TRBV30; CDR3aa: CAWSPLGTGGELEQYF
d_gene: -; v_gene: TRBV19; CDR3aa: CASSIERYRPDYGYTF
d_gene: TRBD1; v_gene: TRBV10-3; CDR3aa: CAITAGQGREQYF
d_gene: TRBD1; v_gene: TRBV6-6; CDR3aa: CASSYTPGTGGEAFF
d_gene: -; v_gene: TRBV27; CDR3aa: CASTAISRNEQFF
d_gene: -; v_gene: TRBV18; CDR3aa: CASSPSAEPVMNTEAFF
d_gene: -; v_gene: TRBV5-1; CDR3aa: CASSLGDGRSYEQYF
d_gene: TRBD1; v_gene: TRBV19; CDR3aa: CASSTRTGLNTEAFF
d_gene: TRBD1; v_gene: TRBV6-5; CDR3aa: CASSYSPGGSNYGYTF
d_gene: -; v_gene: TRBV7-2; CDR3aa: CASSLMGAGSTEAFF
d_gene: TRBD2; v_gene: TRBV5-4; CDR3aa: CASSLFGLAGTDTQYF